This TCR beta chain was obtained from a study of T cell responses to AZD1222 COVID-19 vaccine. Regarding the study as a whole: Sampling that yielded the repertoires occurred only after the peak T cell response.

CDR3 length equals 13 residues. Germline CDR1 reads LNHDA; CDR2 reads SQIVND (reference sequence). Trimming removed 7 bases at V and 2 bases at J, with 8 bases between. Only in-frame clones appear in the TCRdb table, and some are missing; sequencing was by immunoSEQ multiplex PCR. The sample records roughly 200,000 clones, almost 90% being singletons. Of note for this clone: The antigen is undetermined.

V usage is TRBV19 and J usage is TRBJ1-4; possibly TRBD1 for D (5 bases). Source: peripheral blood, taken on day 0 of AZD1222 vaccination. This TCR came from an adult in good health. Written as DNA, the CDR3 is TGTGCCAGTAACGAGGGGACTAATGAAAAACTGTTTTTT. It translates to CASNEGTNEKLFF.